This TCR beta chain was profiled in a study of shared clonotypes between healthy human individuals. Germline CDR1 and CDR2: SGHNT and YYREEE (reference sequence). The CDR3 runs 13 residues. V shed 3 bases, J shed 5 bases, and the junction held 0 bases outside the gene matches. Measured with immunoSEQ multiplex PCR; TCRdb has only the in-frame clones, and not every one. The sample consists of about 1.5 million clones, around 97% of them appearing once. HIV-negative, healthy adults without recent acute infections or vaccinations were the donors. Nashville, Tennessee was home to all donors, who were Caucasian adults. A remark on this clone: Its antigen is currently unknown.

Study-wide points: Sequencing depth was expected to affect clonotype sharing among donors. It was the non-shared clonotypes that had lower generation probabilities than clonotypes shared by all four donors.

The sequence was obtained from a man aged 25-45 years in good health. The rearrangement uses TRBV5-4 and TRBJ1-4; 8 bases align to TRBD1. Sequencing was done on a sample of naive CD4+ T cells sorted from blood. The subset: CD45RA+ positively selected. The CDR3 reads CASSWTGNEKLFF. The CDR3 bases are TGTGCCAGCAGCTGGACAGGGAATGAAAAACTGTTTTTT.